A selection of T cell receptor beta chains follows, all from one sample in a study of graft-versus-host responses after intestinal transplantation. TCRdb keeps only in-frame clones here, not all; method: immunoSEQ multiplex PCR. Of 40,000 or so clones detected, 93% appear once; the ten largest clones hold 3.5% to 4%. The input for sequencing was PBMCs, taken 700 to 750 days after intestinal transplantation. Receptor source: a human patient who received an intestinal transplant, so some T cells may come from the graft donor. Both conserved end residues are part of each CDR3. D genes are given only for firm matches. The size field is filled for only some rows; it gives once, few, many or a size class.

V gene,J gene,clone size,D gene,CDR3 protein,CDR3 DNA
TRBV7-2,TRBJ1-5,NA,NA,CASSPLNQPQHF,TGTGCCAGCAGCCCACTTAATCAGCCCCAGCATTTT
TRBV7-9,TRBJ2-1,NA,NA,CASSRGYDYNEQFF,TGTGCCAGCAGCCGGGGTTATGACTACAATGAGCAGTTCTTC
TRBV11-1,TRBJ2-3,NA,NA,CASSLGTRTDTQYF,TGTGCCAGCAGCTTAGGGACTCGCACAGATACGCAGTATTTT
TRBV29-1,TRBJ2-1,NA,NA,CSGLDSWAFNEQFF,TGCAGCGGCTTAGACAGTTGGGCTTTCAATGAGCAGTTCTTC
TRBV5-4,TRBJ2-5,NA,NA,CASSLQIQETQYF,TGTGCCAGCAGCTTGCAGATTCAAGAGACCCAGTACTTC
TRBV5-4,TRBJ2-1,NA,NA,CASSSDLFPGQPEFF,TGTGCCAGCAGCTCCGATTTGTTCCCGGGACAACCTGAGTTCTTC
TRBV9,TRBJ2-2,once,NA,CASRRTGTTGELFF,TGTGCCAGCAGACGAACCGGGACTACCGGGGAGCTGTTTTTT
TRBV29-1,TRBJ2-7,NA,TRBD1,CSVALPGQGTEQYF,TGCAGCGTTGCGCTTCCGGGACAGGGGACCGAGCAGTACTTC
TRBV6-6,TRBJ1-3,once,TRBD1,CASSPQQGAGGNTIYF,TGTGCCAGCAGTCCCCAACAGGGGGCGGGTGGAAACACCATATATTTT
TRBV30,TRBJ2-1,NA,NA,CAWSVPNRDEGNEQFF,TGTGCCTGGAGTGTCCCCAACAGGGATGAGGGCAATGAGCAGTTCTTC
TRBV6-5,TRBJ1-2,NA,NA,CASSYSVTPGHGYTF,TGTGCCAGCAGTTACTCGGTCACCCCGGGCCATGGCTACACCTTC
TRBV12-5,TRBJ1-2,NA,NA,CASTRFNYGYTF,TGTGCTAGCACCAGGTTTAACTATGGCTACACCTTC
TRBV29-1,TRBJ1-1,NA,NA,CSVAWGSEAFF,TGCAGCGTCGCCTGGGGGAGTGAAGCTTTCTTT
TRBV19,TRBJ2-1,NA,NA,CASSGPGERAQFF,TGTGCCAGTAGTGGCCCGGGAGAAAGGGCGCAGTTCTTC
TRBV10-3,TRBJ2-2,NA,NA,CAISDPKFSPWTHYTGELFF,TGTGCCATCAGTGACCCCAAATTTTCCCCATGGACCCACTACACCGGGGAGCTGTTTTTT
TRBV6-5,TRBJ2-7,NA,NA,CASSYRLPRDSGEQYF,TGTGCCAGCAGTTACCGACTTCCCAGGGACTCGGGCGAGCAGTACTTC
TRBV2,TRBJ2-2,NA,TRBD1,CASSGVGTAGELFF,TGTGCCAGCAGTGGGGTCGGGACAGCCGGGGAGCTGTTTTTT
TRBV10-3,TRBJ1-1,once,NA,CAITALPGGLTEAFF,TGTGCCATCACCGCTCTGCCGGGCGGTTTAACTGAAGCTTTCTTT
TRBV29-1,TRBJ1-1,NA,TRBD1,CSALGQEYTEAFF,TGCAGCGCCCTGGGACAGGAGTACACTGAAGCTTTCTTT
TRBV6-1,TRBJ2-7,NA,NA,CASSVRLGAYEQYF,TGTGCCAGCAGTGTCCGACTAGGTGCTTACGAGCAGTACTTC